This T cell receptor (beta chain) was captured in a study of T-cell reconstitution after alpha-beta-depleted transplantation in children. Points from the study as a whole: Hyperexpanded clones declined; after one year, newly produced T cells mostly supplied diversity. Surviving recipient cells, namely T cells and thymic progenitors, were the source of high day-60 TCRbeta diversity in some patients. Several hundred expanded graft clones reportedly were the source of alpha-beta T cells about two months after transplant.

The CDR3 totals 15 residues. V lost 1 base and J lost 5, with 14 bases in between. The germline gives CDR1 DFQATT, CDR2 SNEGSKA (reference sequence). The TCRbeta library was prepared with unique molecular identifiers. A single record per CDR3 protein comes from TCRdb applying MiXCR to the PCR reads. The sample yields about 580,000 distinct CDR3 sequences, 20% to 25% seen once. This clonotype was recorded many times. The antigen is undetermined. This clonotype was obtained from a boy under two years old who had a stem cell transplant for acute myeloid leukemia, so the T cells may come from the graft donor. The V and J genes are TRBV20-1 and TRBJ2-2; no clear D. The sequenced sample was PBMCs, mostly from graft donor cells, obtained 360 days after TCRalphabeta/CD19-depleted stem cell transplant. CDR3 DNA sequence: TGCAGTGCTAGAGGTCACGCCGGTGGGACCGGGGAGCTGTTTTTT. This gives the protein CSARGHAGGTGELFF.